What follows is one T cell receptor beta chain and its context. The data derive from a study of blood T cell repertoires in COVID-19. Study context: Material from acute and convalescent COVID-19 was sourced from the United States, Italy and Spain.

Sequencing used immunoSEQ multiplex PCR; TCRdb keeps in-frame clones, though not all of them. The sample contains about 250,000 clones, approximately 92% of which appear only once. CDR3 length: 14 residues. V gave up 6 bases and J gave up 4 bases, with 13 bases separating them. CDR1 is MNHEY and CDR2 is SVGAGI in the germline V gene. The origin of this receptor is a woman between 40 and 55 years old who had recovered from COVID-19. Sequenced material: peripheral blood. J is TRBJ1-5 and V is TRBV6-5; D remains unclear. CDR3 in DNA: TGTGCCAGCAGAGATGTACAGCTAAATCAGCCCCAGCATTTT. This gives the protein CASRDVQLNQPQHF.